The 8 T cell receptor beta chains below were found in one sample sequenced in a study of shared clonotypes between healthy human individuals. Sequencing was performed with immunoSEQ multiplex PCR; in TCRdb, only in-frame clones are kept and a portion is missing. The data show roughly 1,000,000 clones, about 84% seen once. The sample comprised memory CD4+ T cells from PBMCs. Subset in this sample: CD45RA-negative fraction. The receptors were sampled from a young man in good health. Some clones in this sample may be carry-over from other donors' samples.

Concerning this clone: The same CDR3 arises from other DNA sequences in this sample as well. The CDR3 region has the DNA TGTGCCAGCAGCCCTAGAGCGGTTAATGAGCAGTTCTTC. It is translated as CASSPRAVNEQFF. The chain carries TRBV11-2 and TRBJ2-1; D perhaps matches TRBD2 (5 bases). Germline V gene lookup returns CDR1 SGHAT and CDR2 FQNNGV. The CDR3 is made up of 13 amino acids. V was trimmed by 5 bases and J by 7 bases, leaving 12 bases between them.

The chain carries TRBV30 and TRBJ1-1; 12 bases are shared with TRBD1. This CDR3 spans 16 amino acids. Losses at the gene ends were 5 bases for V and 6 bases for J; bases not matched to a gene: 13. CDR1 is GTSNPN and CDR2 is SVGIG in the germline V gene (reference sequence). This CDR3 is CAWAGGTGGSWAEAFF. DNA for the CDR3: TGTGCCTGGGCTGGGGGGACAGGGGGCTCGTGGGCTGAAGCTTTCTTT.

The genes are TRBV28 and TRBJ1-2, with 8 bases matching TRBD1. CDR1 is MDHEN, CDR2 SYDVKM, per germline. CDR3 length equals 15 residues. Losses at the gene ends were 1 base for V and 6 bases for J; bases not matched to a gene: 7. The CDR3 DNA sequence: TGTGCCAGCAGTTTATCGGCCAGGGGGCTTAATGGCTACACCTTC. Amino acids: CASSLSARGLNGYTF.

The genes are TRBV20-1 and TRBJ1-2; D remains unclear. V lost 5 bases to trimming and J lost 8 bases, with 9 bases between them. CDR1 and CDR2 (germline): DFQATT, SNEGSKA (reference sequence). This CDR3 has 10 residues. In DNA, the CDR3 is TGCAGTGCTGGAGTGGGAGGCTACACCTTC. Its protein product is CSAGVGGYTF.

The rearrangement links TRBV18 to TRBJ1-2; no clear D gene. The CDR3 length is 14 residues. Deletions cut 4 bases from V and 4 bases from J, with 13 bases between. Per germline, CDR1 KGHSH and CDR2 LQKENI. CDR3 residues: CASSLKDGVYGYTF. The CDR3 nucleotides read TGTGCCAGCTCACTCAAGGACGGCGTCTATGGCTACACCTTC.

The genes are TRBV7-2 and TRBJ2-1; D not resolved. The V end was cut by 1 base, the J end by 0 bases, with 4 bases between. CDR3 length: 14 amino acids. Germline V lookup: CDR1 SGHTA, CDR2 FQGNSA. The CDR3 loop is CASSLDASYNEQFF. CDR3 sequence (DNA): TGTGCCAGCAGCTTAGATGCCTCCTACAATGAGCAGTTCTTC.

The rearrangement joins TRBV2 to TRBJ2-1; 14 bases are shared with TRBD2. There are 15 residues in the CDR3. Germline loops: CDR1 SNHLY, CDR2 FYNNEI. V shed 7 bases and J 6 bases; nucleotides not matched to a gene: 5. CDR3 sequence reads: CASKGTSGRINEQFF. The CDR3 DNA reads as TGTGCCAGCAAGGGGACTAGCGGGAGAATCAATGAGCAGTTCTTC.

The chain's CDR3 is CASRHSGVESYEQYF. CDR3 sequence (DNA): TGTGCCAGCAGACACTCGGGTGTAGAGTCCTACGAGCAGTACTTC. The chain has TRBV28 and TRBJ2-7; D gene ambiguous. The CDR3 covers 15 residues. CDR1 and CDR2 (germline): MDHEN, SYDVKM. V lost 6 bases and J 1 base, leaving 16 bases between the germline ends.